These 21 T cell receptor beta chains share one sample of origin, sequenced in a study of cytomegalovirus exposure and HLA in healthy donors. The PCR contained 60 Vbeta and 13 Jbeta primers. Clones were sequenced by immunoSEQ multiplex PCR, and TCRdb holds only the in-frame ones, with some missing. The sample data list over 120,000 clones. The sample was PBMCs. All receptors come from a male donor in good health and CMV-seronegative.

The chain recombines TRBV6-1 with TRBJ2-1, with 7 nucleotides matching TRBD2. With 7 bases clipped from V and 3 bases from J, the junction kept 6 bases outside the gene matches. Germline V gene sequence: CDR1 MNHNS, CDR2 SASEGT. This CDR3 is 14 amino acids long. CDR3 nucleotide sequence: TGTGCCAGCACCAGGGAGGGGAACTACAATGAGCAGTTCTTC. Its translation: CASTREGNYNEQFF.

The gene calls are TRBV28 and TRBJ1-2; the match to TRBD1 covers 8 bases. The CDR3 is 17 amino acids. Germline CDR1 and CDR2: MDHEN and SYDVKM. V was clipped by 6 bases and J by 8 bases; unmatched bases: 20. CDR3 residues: CASSVRGRSGGARGYTF. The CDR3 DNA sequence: TGTGCCAGCAGCGTCCGCGGGCGCTCAGGGGGCGCGCGGGGCTACACCTTC.

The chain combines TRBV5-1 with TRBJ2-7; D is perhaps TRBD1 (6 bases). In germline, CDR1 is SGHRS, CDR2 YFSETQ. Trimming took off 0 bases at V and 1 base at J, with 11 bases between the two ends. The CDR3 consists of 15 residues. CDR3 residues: CASSLVAGDSYEQYF. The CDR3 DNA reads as TGCGCCAGCAGCTTGGTAGCAGGGGATTCCTACGAGCAGTACTTC.

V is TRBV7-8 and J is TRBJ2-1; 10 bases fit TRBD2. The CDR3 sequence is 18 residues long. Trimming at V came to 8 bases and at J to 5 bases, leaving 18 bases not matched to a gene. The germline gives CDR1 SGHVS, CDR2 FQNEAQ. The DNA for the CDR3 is TGTGCCAGCGGCATAGGAGGGTATAATGGACTAGCGGACAATGAGCAGTTCTTC. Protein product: CASGIGGYNGLADNEQFF.

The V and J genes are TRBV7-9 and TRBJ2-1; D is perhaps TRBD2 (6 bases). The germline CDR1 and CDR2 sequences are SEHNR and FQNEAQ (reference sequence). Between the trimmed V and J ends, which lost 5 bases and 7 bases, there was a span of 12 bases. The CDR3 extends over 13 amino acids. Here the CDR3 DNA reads TGTGCCAGCAGCCTACCGGGACTTAATGAGCAGTTCTTC. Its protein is CASSLPGLNEQFF.

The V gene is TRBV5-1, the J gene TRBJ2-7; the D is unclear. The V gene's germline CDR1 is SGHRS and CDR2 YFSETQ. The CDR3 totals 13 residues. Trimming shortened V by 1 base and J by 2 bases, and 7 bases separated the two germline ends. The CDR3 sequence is CASSLQAAYEQYF. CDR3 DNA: TGCGCCAGCAGCTTGCAGGCCGCCTACGAGCAGTACTTC.

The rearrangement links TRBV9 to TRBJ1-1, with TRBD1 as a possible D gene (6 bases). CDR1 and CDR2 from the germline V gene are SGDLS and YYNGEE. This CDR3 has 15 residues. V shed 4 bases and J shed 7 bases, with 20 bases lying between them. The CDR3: CASSTRQDSPHEAFF. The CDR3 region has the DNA TGTGCCAGCAGCACCCGACAGGACAGCCCTCATGAAGCTTTCTTT.

The CDR3 reads CAWRGLREPYGYTF. The CDR3 coding sequence is TGTGCCTGGAGGGGGTTACGGGAGCCCTATGGCTACACCTTC. The V gene is TRBV30, the J gene TRBJ1-2; D is unresolved. This CDR3 contains 14 residues. The V gene lost 3 bases and the J gene lost 4 bases, with 15 bases spanning the gap. Germline V gives CDR1 GTSNPN, CDR2 SVGIG (reference sequence). Filled out from reference TRBV30 and TRBJ1-2, the complete variable domain reads SQTIHQWPATLVQPVGSPLSLECTVEGTSNPNLYWYRQAAGRGLQLLFYSVGIGQISSEVPQNLSASRPQDRQFILSSKKLLLSDSGFYLCAWRGLREPYGYTFGSGTRLTVV.

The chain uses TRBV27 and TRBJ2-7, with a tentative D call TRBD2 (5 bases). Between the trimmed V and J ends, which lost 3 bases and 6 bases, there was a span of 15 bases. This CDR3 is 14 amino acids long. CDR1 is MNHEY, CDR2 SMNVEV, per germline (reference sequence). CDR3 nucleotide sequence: TGTGCCAGCAGTTTCGGGGTTCACACGGGCGAGCAGTACTTC. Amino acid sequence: CASSFGVHTGEQYF.

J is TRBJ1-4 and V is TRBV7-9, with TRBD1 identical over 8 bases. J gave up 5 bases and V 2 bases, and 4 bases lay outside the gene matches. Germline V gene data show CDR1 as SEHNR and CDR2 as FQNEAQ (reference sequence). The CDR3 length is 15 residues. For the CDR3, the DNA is TGTGCCAGCAGCTTATTGAGGACAGGGAATGAAAAACTGTTTTTT. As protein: CASSLLRTGNEKLFF.

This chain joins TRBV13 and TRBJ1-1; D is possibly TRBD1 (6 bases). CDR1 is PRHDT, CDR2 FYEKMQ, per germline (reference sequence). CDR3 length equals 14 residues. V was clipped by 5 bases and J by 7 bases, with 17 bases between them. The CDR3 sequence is CASSLRAGELEAFF. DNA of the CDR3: TGTGCCAGCAGCCTCAGAGCAGGGGAACTTGAAGCTTTCTTT.

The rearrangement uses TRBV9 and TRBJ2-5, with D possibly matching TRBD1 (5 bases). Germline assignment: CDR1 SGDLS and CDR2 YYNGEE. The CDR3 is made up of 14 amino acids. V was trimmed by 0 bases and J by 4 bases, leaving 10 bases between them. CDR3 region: CASSVGVGLETQYF. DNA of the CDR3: TGTGCCAGCAGCGTAGGGGTGGGGCTAGAGACCCAGTACTTC. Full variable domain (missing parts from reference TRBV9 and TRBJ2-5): DSGVTQTPKHLITATGQRVTLRCSPRSGDLSVYWYQQSLDQGLQFLIQYYNGEERAKGNILERFSAQQFPDLHSELNLSSLELGDSALYFCASSVGVGLETQYFGPGTRLLVL.

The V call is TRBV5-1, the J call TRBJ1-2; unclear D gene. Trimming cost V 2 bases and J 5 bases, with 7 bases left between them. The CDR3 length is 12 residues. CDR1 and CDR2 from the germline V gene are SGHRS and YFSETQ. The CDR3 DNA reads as TGCGCCAGCAGCTTAAGCTTTTATGGCTACACCTTC. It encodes CASSLSFYGYTF.

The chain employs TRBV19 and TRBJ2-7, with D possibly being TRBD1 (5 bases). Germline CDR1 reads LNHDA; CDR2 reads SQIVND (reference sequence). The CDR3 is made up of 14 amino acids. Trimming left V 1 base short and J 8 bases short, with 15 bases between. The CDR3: CASSIGTQERKQYF. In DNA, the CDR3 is TGTGCCAGTAGTATAGGCACACAGGAAAGGAAGCAGTACTTC.

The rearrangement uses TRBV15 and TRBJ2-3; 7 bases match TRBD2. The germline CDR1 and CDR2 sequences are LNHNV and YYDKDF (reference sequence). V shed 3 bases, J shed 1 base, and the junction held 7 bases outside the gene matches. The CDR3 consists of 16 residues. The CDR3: CATSRALAQRTDTQYF. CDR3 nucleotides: TGTGCCACCAGCAGGGCACTAGCGCAGCGCACAGATACGCAGTATTTT.

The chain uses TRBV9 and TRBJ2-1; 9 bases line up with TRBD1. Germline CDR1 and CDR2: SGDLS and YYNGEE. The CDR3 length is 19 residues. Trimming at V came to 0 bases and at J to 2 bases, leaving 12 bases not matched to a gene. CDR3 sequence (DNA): TGTGCCAGCAGCGTAGTACCGGGACAGGGCATAGGACCCTACAATGAGCAGTTCTTC. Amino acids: CASSVVPGQGIGPYNEQFF.

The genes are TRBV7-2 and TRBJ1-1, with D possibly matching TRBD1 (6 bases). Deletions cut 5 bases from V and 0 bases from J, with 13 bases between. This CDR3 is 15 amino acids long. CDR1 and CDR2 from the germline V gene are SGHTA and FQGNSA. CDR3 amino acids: CASSPKDRLNTEAFF. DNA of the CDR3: TGTGCCAGCAGCCCGAAGGACAGACTGAACACTGAAGCTTTCTTT.

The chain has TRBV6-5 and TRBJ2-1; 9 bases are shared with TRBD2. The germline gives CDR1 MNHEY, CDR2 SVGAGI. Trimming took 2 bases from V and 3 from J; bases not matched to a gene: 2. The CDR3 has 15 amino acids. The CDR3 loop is CASSYLAGIYNEQFF. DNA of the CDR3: TGTGCCAGCAGTTACCTAGCGGGGATCTACAATGAGCAGTTCTTC.

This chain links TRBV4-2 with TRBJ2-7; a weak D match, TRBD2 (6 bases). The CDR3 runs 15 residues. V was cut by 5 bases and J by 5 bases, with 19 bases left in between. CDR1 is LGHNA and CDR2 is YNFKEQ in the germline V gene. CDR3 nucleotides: TGTGCCAGCAGCTCGAGTGGGAGGAAACCGGACGAGCAGTACTTC. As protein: CASSSSGRKPDEQYF.

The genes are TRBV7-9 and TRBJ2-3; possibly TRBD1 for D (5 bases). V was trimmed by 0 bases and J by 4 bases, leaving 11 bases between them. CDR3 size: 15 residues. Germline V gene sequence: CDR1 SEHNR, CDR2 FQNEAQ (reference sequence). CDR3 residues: CASSLASQGPDTQYF. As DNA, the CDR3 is TGTGCCAGCAGCTTAGCGTCCCAGGGCCCAGATACGCAGTATTTT. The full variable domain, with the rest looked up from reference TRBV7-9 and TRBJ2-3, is DTGVSQNPRHKITKRGQNVTFRCDPISEHNRLYWYRQTLGQGPEFLTYFQNEAQLEKSRLLSDRFSAERPKGSFSTLEIQRTEQGDSAMYLCASSLASQGPDTQYFGPGTRLTVL.

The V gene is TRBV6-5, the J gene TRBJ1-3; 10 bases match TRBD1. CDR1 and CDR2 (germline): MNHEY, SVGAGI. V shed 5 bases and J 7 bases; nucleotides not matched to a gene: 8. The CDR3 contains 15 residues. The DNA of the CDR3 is TGTGCCAGCAGTCCCTATGGACAGGGGGAGAACACCATATATTTT. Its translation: CASSPYGQGENTIYF.